This TCR beta chain is drawn from a study of tumor and adjacent non-tumor tissue in lung cancer. Germline CDR1 DFQATT, CDR2 SNEGSKA (reference sequence). CDR3 length: 14 amino acids. Trimming pared 1 base from V and 9 bases from J, leaving 16 bases between. This clonotype qualifies as large. This sample's RNA came from whole unsorted tissue. This non-tumor lung sample came from over 3 cm beyond the tumor edge. Three rounds of nested PCR, following a modified ARM-PCR protocol, produced the TCRbeta library. TCRdb analysed the multiplex PCR reads with MiXCR anew, one entry per CDR3 protein. The sample carries fewer than 100,000 distinct CDR3 sequences, approximately 81% recorded once.

The clonotype comes from a man in his sixties with non-small cell lung cancer. The sequenced sample consisted of distant non-tumor lung tissue. The chain joins TRBV20-1 to TRBJ2-1; weak D call: TRBD1 (9 bases). The DNA of the CDR3 is TGCAGTGCTAGAGTTCGGGGGGGACAGGGTGAGCAGTTCTTC. Its translation: CSARVRGGQGEQFF.